The 6 T cell receptor beta chains in this list originate from one sample, sequenced in a study of blood T cells in healthy people across ages (dated by TCRdb to 2014 to 2015). Receptor libraries were prepared by 5' RACE. TCRdb records Illumina HiSeq 2500 as the sequencer. The second PCR ran for about 6 to 12 cycles and used a J-beta primer mix along with a sample-barcoded 5' primer. TCRdb redid the processing of the public reads, applying fastp at Q25 and MiXCR, and retained in-frame beta chains. Under each unique CDR3 protein, matching rows form one entry showing the most common genes and DNA. The sample profile shows about 830,000 distinct CDR3 sequences; 62% of them were found once. In total, the top ten clones hold 25% to 35% of the sample. Material for sequencing was blood. The receptors stem from a man aged 25-40 years in good health.

V and J are TRBV6-7 and TRBJ1-5; possibly TRBD1 for D (5 bases). TRBV6-7 is recorded as an ORF, its role being uncertain. The CDR3 is 18 residues long. V was shortened by 4 bases and J by 0 bases, with 19 bases between the two germline ends. The CDR3 is CASSSSGTDHHSNQPQHF. The CDR3 DNA reads TGTGCCAGCAGTTCATCGGGGACCGACCACCATAGCAATCAGCCCCAGCATTTT.

The chain combines TRBV4-3 with TRBJ2-1; D remains ambiguous. V lost 0 bases and J lost 6, with 15 bases in between. Germline CDR1 reads LGHNA; CDR2 reads YSLEER. The CDR3 contains 16 residues. The CDR3 region has the DNA TGCGCCAGCAGCCAAGATATAGCCCTTCTTCCCAATGAGCAGTTCTTC. As protein: CASSQDIALLPNEQFF.

The V call is TRBV18, the J call TRBJ2-6; no definite D call. CDR3 size: 15 residues. Trimming removed 2 bases at V and 0 bases at J, with 5 bases between. Germline V gene sequence: CDR1 KGHSH, CDR2 LQKENI. CDR3 region: CASSPAASGANVLTF. The CDR3 region has the DNA TGTGCCAGCTCACCAGCAGCCTCTGGGGCCAACGTCCTGACTTTC. Looking up the rest from reference TRBV18 and TRBJ2-6 gives the full variable domain: NAGVMQNPRHLVRRRGQEARLRCSPMKGHSHVYWYRQLPEEGLKFMVYLQKENIIDESGMPKERFSAEFPKEGPSILRIQQVVRGDSAAYFCASSPAASGANVLTFGAGSRLTVL.

The chain joins TRBV13 to TRBJ2-1; 7 nucleotides align to TRBD1. CDR1 and CDR2 from the germline V gene are PRHDT and FYEKMQ (reference sequence). This CDR3 is built from 14 residues. V shed 4 bases and J 6 bases; nucleotides not matched to a gene: 6. CDR3: CASSYRQGRNEQFF. The CDR3 DNA reads as TGTGCCAGCAGCTATAGACAGGGTCGCAATGAGCAGTTCTTC. Together with reference TRBV13 and TRBJ2-1, the CDR3 gives the full variable domain: AAGVIQSPRHLIKEKRETATLKCYPIPRHDTVYWYQQGPGQDPQFLISFYEKMQSDKGSIPDRFSAQQFSDYHSELNMSSLELGDSALYFCASSYRQGRNEQFFGPGTRLTVL.

The chain uses TRBV20-1 and TRBJ2-5, with 7 bases fitting TRBD2. Germline V CDR1 and CDR2: DFQATT, SNEGSKA (reference sequence). V lost 3 bases and J lost 2; bases outside the gene matches: 3. CDR3 size: 13 residues. The CDR3 DNA reads TGCAGTGCTAGCCGGACTAGTCAAGAGACCCAGTACTTC. Encoded protein: CSASRTSQETQYF.

The chain links TRBV20-1 to TRBJ2-1; 9 bases are a match to TRBD2. Germline V lookup: CDR1 DFQATT, CDR2 SNEGSKA (reference sequence). The CDR3 contains 14 residues. The J segment lost 7 bases and the V segment lost 3 bases, leaving 7 bases of the junction unmatched. The CDR3 DNA reads TGCAGTGCTAGCAGTAGCGGGGGTCCAAATGAGCAGTTCTTC. Its translation: CSASSSGGPNEQFF.